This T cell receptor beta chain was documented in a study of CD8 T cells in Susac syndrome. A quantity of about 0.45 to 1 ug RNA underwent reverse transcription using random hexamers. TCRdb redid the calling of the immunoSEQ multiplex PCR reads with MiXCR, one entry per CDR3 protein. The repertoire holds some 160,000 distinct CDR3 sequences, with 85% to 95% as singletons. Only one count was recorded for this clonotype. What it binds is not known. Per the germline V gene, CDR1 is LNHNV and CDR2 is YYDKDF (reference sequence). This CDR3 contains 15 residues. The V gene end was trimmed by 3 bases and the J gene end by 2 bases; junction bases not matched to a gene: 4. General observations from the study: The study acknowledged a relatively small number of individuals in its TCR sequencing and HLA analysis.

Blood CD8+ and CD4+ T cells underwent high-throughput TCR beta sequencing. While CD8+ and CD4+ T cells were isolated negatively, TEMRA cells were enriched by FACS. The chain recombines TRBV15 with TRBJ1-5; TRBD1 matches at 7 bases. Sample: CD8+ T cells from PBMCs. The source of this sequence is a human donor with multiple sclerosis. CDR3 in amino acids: CATSREGTGNQPQHF. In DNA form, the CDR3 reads TGTGCCACCAGCAGGGAAGGGACAGGCAATCAGCCCCAGCATTTT.